This T cell receptor (beta chain) was sequenced for a study of OX40 agonist ivuxolimab in advanced cancers. Overall study context: Partial responses occurred in Three dose-escalation patients, one with hepatocellular carcinoma and two with cutaneous melanoma.

The CDR3 contains 10 residues. Trimming removed 11 bases at V and 3 bases at J, with 7 bases between. The germline V gene has CDR1 SGHAT and CDR2 FQNNGV. This clone has just a few counts. What it binds is unknown. Assay: immunoSEQ multiplex PCR; the TCRdb copy retains only in-frame clones and omits some. This repertoire shows 80,000 to 100,000 clones, approximately 94% found once; its top ten account for 0.15% to 0.2%. Study outcomes and limitations: No determination was made of the antigen specificity of the expanded peripheral T cells. The CD4+ and CD8+ T cells in the blood had expanded clonally by week 6 at 0.1 to 3.0 mg/kg.

The V call is TRBV11-2, the J call TRBJ1-1; D is undetermined. The source material was CD4+ or CD8+ T cells sorted from blood, sampled in a trial of the OX40 agonist ivuxolimab. The origin of this receptor is an adult with an advanced solid tumor such as melanoma, head and neck, liver or kidney cancer. The CDR3 nucleotides are TGTGCCTTCAGCGACACTGAAGCTTTCTTT. It translates to CAFSDTEAFF.